Below, 30 T cell receptor beta chains from the same sample are listed, as sequenced in a study of spatial heterogeneity in lung cancer. Study-wide findings and caveats: One measure, the expanded intratumoral alpha and beta TCR count, tracked tumor mutation counts.

This sample's time point: sample taken at primary tumor resection. These TCRs' antigens remain unknown. A single record per CDR3 protein comes from TCRdb applying MiXCR to the 5' RACE reads. The data contain 21,000 or so distinct CDR3 sequences, roughly 6.7% of them seen just once; the ten biggest clones take up about a tenth. Sequencing used lung tumor tissue, obtained at surgery. These receptors all stem from a male donor with early-stage non-small cell lung cancer.

This chain links TRBV5-6 with TRBJ2-7, with D perhaps TRBD1 (6 bases). The germline gives CDR1 SGHDT, CDR2 YYEEEE. The CDR3 runs to 17 residues. The V and J ends lost 2 bases and 0 bases respectively, with 18 bases between them. CDR3 DNA sequence: TGTGCCAGCAGCTTATATACAGGGTCTCCCAGCTCCTACGAGCAGTACTTC. Its translation: CASSLYTGSPSSYEQYF.

The chain has TRBV2 and TRBJ1-1; 7 bases line up with TRBD1. Germline V gene data show CDR1 as SNHLY and CDR2 as FYNNEI. V shed 6 bases, J shed 1 base, and the junction held 5 bases outside the gene matches. This CDR3 comprises 14 residues. CDR3 DNA sequence: TGTGCCAGCAGCGAGGGACAGCCGAACACTGAAGCTTTCTTT. It encodes CASSEGQPNTEAFF.

This chain uses TRBV11-2 with TRBJ2-1; D remains unclear. V was trimmed by 0 bases and J by 4 bases, leaving 16 bases between them. This CDR3 is built from 17 residues. Germline lookup yields CDR1 SGHAT and CDR2 FQNNGV. CDR3 coding DNA: TGTGCCAGCAGCTTAGATATTAGGGCATCTATTTACAATGAGCAGTTCTTC. Its protein product is CASSLDIRASIYNEQFF.

By share of the sample, this clonotype is medium-sized. J is TRBJ1-1 and V is TRBV29-1; D may be TRBD1 (5 bases). CDR1 is SQVTM and CDR2 is ANQGSEA in the germline V gene. V shed 6 bases and J shed 8 bases, with 16 bases lying between them. This CDR3 contains 12 residues. The DNA of the CDR3 is TGCAGCGTAACCGTTGTAGGGACGGAAGCTTTCTTT. Translation: CSVTVVGTEAFF. Combining the CDR3 with reference TRBV29-1 and TRBJ1-1 gives the whole variable domain SAVISQKPSRDICQRGTSLTIQCQVDSQVTMMFWYRQQPGQSLTLIATANQGSEATYESGFVIDKFPISRPNLTFSTLTVSNMSPEDSSIYLCSVTVVGTEAFFGQGTRLTVV.

This clonotype was counted ten times or more. V and J are TRBV24-1 and TRBJ2-5; weak D call: TRBD2 (5 bases). This CDR3 is 15 amino acids long. The germline gives CDR1 KGHDR, CDR2 SFDVKD. Trimming left V 3 bases short and J 3 bases short, with 13 bases between. The CDR3 bases are TGTGCCACCAGTGATGCGGCGGCCGGGAAAGAGACCCAGTACTTC. Translating it yields CATSDAAAGKETQYF.

This clonotype is classed as medium-sized. V gene TRBV6-8 combines with J gene TRBJ2-7, with 8 bases identical to TRBD2. Germline trimming cut 10 bases from V and 0 bases from J; bases unmatched to any gene: 17. Germline V gene sequence: CDR1 MNHGY, CDR2 SAAAGT. The CDR3 has 17 amino acids. The CDR3 coding sequence is TGTGCCAACAAAACCCGTAGCGGGGCGTCTGACTCCTACGAGCAGTACTTC. This encodes CANKTRSGASDSYEQYF.

The chain employs TRBV28 and TRBJ2-2, with 8 bases aligning to TRBD2. With V trimmed by 3 bases and J by 3 bases, 6 bases remained unmatched. Germline V gene sequence: CDR1 MDHEN, CDR2 SYDVKM. The CDR3 spans 16 residues. In DNA, the CDR3 is TGTGCCAGCAGTTTGAATCCTAGCGGGTACACCGGGGAGCTGTTTTTT. Translated: CASSLNPSGYTGELFF. Variable domain in full (rest from reference TRBV28 and TRBJ2-2): DVKVTQSSRYLVKRTGEKVFLECVQDMDHENMFWYRQDPGLGLRLIYFSYDVKMKEKGDIPEGYSVSREKKERFSLILESASTNQTSMYLCASSLNPSGYTGELFFGEGSRLTVL.

There are many counts of this clonotype. This sequence joins TRBV5-1 and TRBJ2-7; 8 positions match TRBD1. The CDR3 spans 14 residues. Germline CDR1 is SGHRS and CDR2 is YFSETQ. Trimming took 1 base from V and 3 from J; bases not matched to a gene: 3. Here the CDR3 reads CASSLQGAIYEQYF. The CDR3 nucleotides read TGCGCCAGCAGCTTGCAGGGGGCCATCTACGAGCAGTACTTC. The variable domain in full, with the rest retrieved from reference TRBV5-1 and TRBJ2-7, is KAGVTQTPRYLIKTRGQQVTLSCSPISGHRSVSWYQQTPGQGLQFLFEYFSETQRNKGNFPGRFSGRQFSNSRSEMNVSTLELGDSALYLCASSLQGAIYEQYFGPGTRLTVT.

This clonotype was detected many times. V gene TRBV5-1 combines with J gene TRBJ1-1, with unresolved D. Between the trimmed V and J ends, which lost 2 bases and 7 bases, there was a span of 12 bases. Germline V lookup: CDR1 SGHRS, CDR2 YFSETQ. The CDR3 has 13 amino acids. CDR3 amino acids: CASSFDGSLEAFF. CDR3 sequence (DNA): TGCGCCAGCAGCTTTGACGGGAGCCTTGAAGCTTTCTTT.

This clonotype was picked up many times. This chain joins TRBV28 and TRBJ2-7; D gene uncertain. V gave up 6 bases and J gave up 2 bases, with 8 bases separating them. Germline lookup yields CDR1 MDHEN and CDR2 SYDVKM. The CDR3 runs 12 residues. CDR3 bases: TGTGCCAGCAGCCAACGGGCCTACGAGCAGTACTTC. This gives the protein CASSQRAYEQYF.

This clonotype was recorded many times. The rearrangement links TRBV5-6 to TRBJ2-1; tentative D call: TRBD2 (5 bases). CDR1 and CDR2 from the germline V gene are SGHDT and YYEEEE. Trimming pared 2 bases from V and 10 bases from J, leaving 10 bases between. This CDR3 contains 12 residues. CDR3 region: CASSFNWEEQFF. CDR3 in DNA: TGTGCCAGCAGCTTTAATTGGGAGGAGCAGTTCTTC.

This clonotype showed up many times. The chain recombines TRBV27 with TRBJ2-6; D call uncertain. Germline assignment: CDR1 MNHEY and CDR2 SMNVEV (reference sequence). This CDR3 has 15 residues. The V gene lost 1 base and the J gene lost 4 bases, with 8 bases spanning the gap. The CDR3 region has the DNA TGTGCCAGCAGTTTATGGGCTTCCGGGGCCAACGTCCTGACTTTC. The encoded protein is CASSLWASGANVLTF.

This clonotype was detected ten times or more. The chain couples TRBV7-9 to TRBJ2-3; weak D call: TRBD1 (5 bases). Germline CDR1 SEHNR, CDR2 FQNEAQ (reference sequence). V gave up 3 bases and J gave up 1 base, with 8 bases separating them. This CDR3 is built from 14 residues. CDR3 bases: TGTGCCAGCAGCTTCGGACAAGGCACAGATACGCAGTATTTT. It translates to CASSFGQGTDTQYF. The variable domain in full, completed from reference TRBV7-9 and TRBJ2-3, reads DTGVSQNPRHKITKRGQNVTFRCDPISEHNRLYWYRQTLGQGPEFLTYFQNEAQLEKSRLLSDRFSAERPKGSFSTLEIQRTEQGDSAMYLCASSFGQGTDTQYFGPGTRLTVL.

The J gene is TRBJ1-3, the V gene TRBV18; tentative D call: TRBD1 (5 bases). The CDR3 length is 14 residues. V was cut by 2 bases and J by 5 bases, with 10 bases left in between. Looked up from germline, CDR1 is KGHSH and CDR2 is LQKENI. CDR3 protein: CASSPSGARNTIYF. The CDR3 DNA is TGTGCCAGCTCACCATCCGGGGCGAGAAACACCATATATTTT.

This clonotype was picked up many times. The rearrangement links TRBV7-6 to TRBJ2-2; unclear D gene. Trimming took 5 bases from V and 3 from J, leaving 7 bases between them. The CDR3 is 13 amino acids. Germline V gives CDR1 SGHVS, CDR2 FNYEAQ. The CDR3, as DNA: TGTGCCAGCAGCCCGCAGTACACCGGGGAGCTGTTTTTT. Amino acid sequence: CASSPQYTGELFF.

The sample holds many counts of this clonotype. The V call is TRBV20-1, the J call TRBJ2-7; 7 nucleotides align to TRBD1. CDR1 and CDR2 from the germline V gene are DFQATT and SNEGSKA (reference sequence). The CDR3 spans 15 residues. V lost 0 bases to trimming and J lost 3 bases; unmatched junction nucleotides: 8. This CDR3 reads CSARDGQDIDYEQYF. CDR3 DNA sequence: TGCAGTGCTAGAGATGGACAGGATATCGACTACGAGCAGTACTTC.

The table lists this clonotype with many counts. V and J are TRBV7-2 and TRBJ2-4; weak D call: TRBD2 (6 bases). Germline V gene data show CDR1 as SGHTA and CDR2 as FQGNSA. V was shortened by 4 bases and J by 0 bases, with 16 bases between the two germline ends. This CDR3 has 17 amino acids. CDR3 protein: CASSSRDSALAKNIQYF. As DNA, the CDR3 is TGTGCCAGCAGCTCTCGGGACTCTGCTCTAGCCAAAAACATTCAGTACTTC.

This clonotype was detected many times. The chain carries TRBV5-4 and TRBJ2-5; 7 bases are shared with TRBD1. The CDR3 extends over 14 amino acids. The germline V gene has CDR1 SGHNT and CDR2 YYREEE (reference sequence). The V and J ends lost 0 bases and 4 bases, in that order; junction bases with no gene match: 3. The DNA for the CDR3 is TGTGCCAGCAGCTTGGGACAGGGCCGAGAGACCCAGTACTTC. Translating gives CASSLGQGRETQYF.

The chain couples TRBV24-1 to TRBJ2-7; 7 nucleotides align to TRBD2. Germline CDR1 and CDR2: KGHDR and SFDVKD. V was pared by 4 bases and J by 7 bases, with 9 bases of the junction left unmatched. The CDR3 totals 14 residues. The chain's CDR3 is CATSDWTSSGEQYF. CDR3 DNA sequence: TGTGCCACCAGTGACTGGACTAGTTCGGGGGAGCAGTACTTC.

In this sample, this clonotype turned up many times. The rearrangement uses TRBV2 and TRBJ2-1; D not resolved. This CDR3 spans 13 amino acids. Trimming pared 7 bases from V and 6 bases from J, leaving 13 bases between. The germline CDR1 and CDR2 sequences are SNHLY and FYNNEI. The CDR3 spells CASIPTPSNEQFF. The CDR3 DNA reads as TGTGCCAGCATCCCGACACCGTCCAATGAGCAGTTCTTC.

The table lists this clonotype with many counts. The chain couples TRBV7-6 to TRBJ1-4; weak D call: TRBD1 (5 bases). This CDR3 is 15 amino acids long. V was trimmed by 5 bases and J by 0 bases, leaving 10 bases between them. Germline assignment: CDR1 SGHVS and CDR2 FNYEAQ. CDR3 nucleotides: TGTGCCAGCAGCAAGAGGGGAGCAACTAATGAAAAACTGTTTTTT. It specifies CASSKRGATNEKLFF.

This clonotype was seen at least ten times. The J gene is TRBJ2-5, the V gene TRBV27, with TRBD1 matching 11 bases. V trimming: 5 bases; J trimming: 5 bases; junction bases outside the gene matches: 7. This CDR3 is built from 15 residues. Germline CDR1 is MNHEY and CDR2 is SMNVEV (reference sequence). The chain's CDR3 is CASSRRDRGFETQYF. The DNA for the CDR3 is TGTGCCAGCAGTCGTCGGGACAGGGGGTTTGAGACCCAGTACTTC.

In its sample, this clonotype was seen many times. The chain couples TRBV7-6 to TRBJ2-7; D possibly corresponds to TRBD1 (6 bases). The V and J ends lost 0 bases and 1 base respectively, with 7 bases between them. This CDR3 spans 14 amino acids. The V gene's germline CDR1 is SGHVS and CDR2 FNYEAQ. CDR3 in DNA: TGTGCCAGCAGCTTAGCCACAGGGTCCTACGAGCAGTACTTC. It is translated as CASSLATGSYEQYF. Looking up the rest from reference TRBV7-6 and TRBJ2-7 gives the full variable domain: GAGVSQSPRYKVTKRGQDVALRCDPISGHVSLYWYRQALGQGPEFLTYFNYEAQQDKSGLPNDRFSAERPEGSISTLTIQRTEQRDSAMYRCASSLATGSYEQYFGPGTRLTVT.

The V gene is TRBV2, the J gene TRBJ1-1, with D unclear. Germline V gene lookup returns CDR1 SNHLY and CDR2 FYNNEI. Trimming cost V 11 bases and J 1 base, with 8 bases left between them. This CDR3 spans 11 amino acids. The CDR3 region has the DNA TGTGCCCAGCAGGCGAACACTGAAGCTTTCTTT. Translated: CAQQANTEAFF.

The sample holds many counts of this clonotype. The chain employs TRBV6-2 or TRBV6-3 and TRBJ1-5; perhaps TRBD1 as D (6 bases). V dropped 6 bases and J dropped 9 bases, with 21 bases sitting between them. The CDR3 extends over 15 amino acids. Per germline, CDR1 MNHEY and CDR2 SVGEGT. The CDR3 DNA reads TGTGCCAGCAGCACACACAGGGAATCGCGGGGGCCCCAGCATTTT. This translates into CASSTHRESRGPQHF.

This clonotype was picked up many times. This chain links TRBV20-1 with TRBJ2-3; D is undetermined. Germline assignment: CDR1 DFQATT and CDR2 SNEGSKA (reference sequence). CDR3 length: 13 residues. Trimming stripped 5 bases from V and 0 bases from J, with 9 bases between. CDR3 sequence: CSARTTSTDTQYF. The CDR3 nucleotides are TGCAGTGCTCGGACCACTAGCACAGATACGCAGTATTTT.

This clonotype has ten or more counts. The rearrangement links TRBV6-1 to TRBJ1-5; D possibly corresponds to TRBD1 (6 bases). V dropped 7 bases and J dropped 5 bases, with 18 bases sitting between them. The germline gives CDR1 MNHNS, CDR2 SASEGT. The CDR3 covers 15 residues. The CDR3 here is CASIPQRGAHQPQHF. The CDR3, as DNA: TGTGCCAGCATCCCTCAGCGGGGGGCGCATCAGCCCCAGCATTTT.

Ten or more counts support this clonotype. This chain links TRBV6-2 or TRBV6-3 with TRBJ2-2; D is uncertain. V shed 1 base and J shed 0 bases, with 6 bases lying between them. The CDR3 loop spans 15 amino acids. In germline, CDR1 is MNHEY, CDR2 SVGEGT. DNA of the CDR3: TGTGCCAGCAGTTACTTGCCTCCGAACACCGGGGAGCTGTTTTTT. Residues: CASSYLPPNTGELFF.

J is TRBJ2-2 and V is TRBV14; perhaps TRBD2 as D (6 bases). The CDR3 loop spans 17 amino acids. With 5 bases removed from V and 0 bases from J, the gap between germline ends came to 16 bases. Germline values: CDR1 SGHDN, CDR2 FVKESK. CDR3 coding DNA: TGTGCCAGCAGCAAGAGATCTAGCGTTACGAACACCGGGGAGCTGTTTTTT. Amino acid sequence: CASSKRSSVTNTGELFF. Filled out from reference TRBV14 and TRBJ2-2, the complete variable domain reads EAGVTQFPSHSVIEKGQTVTLRCDPISGHDNLYWYRRVMGKEIKFLLHFVKESKQDESGMPNNRFLAERTGGTYSTLKVQPAELEDSGVYFCASSKRSSVTNTGELFFGEGSRLTVL.

This clonotype was seen only a few times. This chain joins TRBV11-2 and TRBJ2-3; tentatively, D is TRBD2 (5 bases). There are 13 residues in the CDR3. The germline V gene encodes CDR1 SGHAT and CDR2 FQNNGV. The V end was cut by 2 bases, the J end by 5 bases, with 8 bases between. The CDR3 reads CASSLTREDTQYF. The CDR3 DNA reads TGTGCCAGCAGCTTAACGAGGGAAGATACGCAGTATTTT. Based on the CDR3 plus reference TRBV11-2 and TRBJ2-3, the full variable domain is EAGVAQSPRYKIIEKRQSVAFWCNPISGHATLYWYQQILGQGPKLLIQFQNNGVVDDSQLPKDRFSAERLKGVDSTLKIQPAKLEDSAVYLCASSLTREDTQYFGPGTRLTVL.